Listed here is a single TCR beta chain. V was trimmed by 4 bases and J by 4 bases, leaving 17 bases between them. Germline assignment: CDR1 SGHRS and CDR2 YFSETQ. The CDR3 runs to 15 residues. The source of the sample is a study of blood T cell repertoires in COVID-19. Study at large: Collection of acute and convalescent COVID-19 samples took place in the United States, Italy and Spain. PBMCs, B-cell-depleted T cells, or T cells were the source of the cDNA or gDNA that made up the material.

Authors' data handling: Reference gene primer amplification yielded estimated nucleated cell counts. Sequencing used immunoSEQ multiplex PCR; TCRdb keeps in-frame clones, though not all of them. D and trimming were read from the DNA, whereas the V and J calls and clone size are those reported in that table. The table records tens of thousands of clones, approximately 91% of them present only once. The sequenced material came from peripheral blood. The source is a human donor with active COVID-19. The donor label of this sample is uncertain. The rearrangement uses TRBV5-1 and TRBJ2-5; a weak D match, TRBD2 (6 bases). CDR3 DNA: TGCGCCAGCAGCCCAGGAGGGAGGAATCGAGAGACCCAGTACTTC. Translating gives CASSPGGRNRETQYF. The full variable domain, completed using reference TRBV5-1 and TRBJ2-5, is KAGVTQTPRYLIKTRGQQVTLSCSPISGHRSVSWYQQTPGQGLQFLFEYFSETQRNKGNFPGRFSGRQFSNSRSEMNVSTLELGDSALYLCASSPGGRNRETQYFGPGTRLLVL.